This TCR beta chain is from a study of identical twins. Trimming pared 4 bases from V and 4 bases from J, leaving 7 bases between. This CDR3 has 13 residues. CDR1 ENHRY and CDR2 SYGVKD come from the germline V gene. Study results and caveats: Out-of-frame alpha sequences common to twins exhibited an excess of low generation probability. There was more out-of-frame TCR alpha sharing in monozygotic twins than models estimated.

One entry per CDR3 protein results from TCRdb running MiXCR on the 5' RACE reads. In the table there are approximately 550,000 distinct CDR3 sequences, 20% to 25% of which are singletons. As regards this clonotype: Antigen unknown.

These data were also filed under a second study, of yellow fever vaccine responses in identical twins.

This sequence joins TRBV10-3 and TRBJ2-2; no firm D call. The sequenced sample was CD4+ T cells sorted from blood. The TCR originated in a woman under 30 in good health. The CDR3 loop reads CAISGQPTGELFF. The CDR3 bases are TGTGCCATCAGTGGTCAGCCCACCGGGGAGCTGTTTTTT.